This T cell receptor (beta chain) was retrieved from a study of OX40 agonist ivuxolimab in advanced cancers. Study background: Patients took ivuxolimab, an agonistic anti-OX40 (CD134) antibody. Administration of intravenous ivuxolimab to patients occurred every 2 weeks at 0.01 to 10 mg/kg.

In the case of this clone: Its antigen remains unidentified.

The repertoire was sequenced with immunoSEQ multiplex PCR; TCRdb's copy has only in-frame clones and lacks some. The sample shows roughly 86,000 clones, roughly 90% of them seen only once. Regarding the study as a whole: Average numbers of expanded clones were greater in CD8+ T cells than in CD4+.

Germline assignment: CDR1 SGHTS and CDR2 YDEGEE. V lost 5 bases, J lost 5 bases, and 13 bases lay in between. The CDR3 contains 13 residues. The V gene is TRBV5-8, the J gene TRBJ1-2; weak D call: TRBD1 (5 bases). Source: CD4+ or CD8+ T cells sorted from blood, taken in a trial of the OX40 agonist ivuxolimab. The TCR was taken from an adult with an advanced solid tumor such as melanoma, head and neck, liver or kidney cancer. The CDR3 coding sequence is TGTGCCAGCAGGGTTTGGACAATTTATGGCTACACCTTC. Protein sequence: CASRVWTIYGYTF.